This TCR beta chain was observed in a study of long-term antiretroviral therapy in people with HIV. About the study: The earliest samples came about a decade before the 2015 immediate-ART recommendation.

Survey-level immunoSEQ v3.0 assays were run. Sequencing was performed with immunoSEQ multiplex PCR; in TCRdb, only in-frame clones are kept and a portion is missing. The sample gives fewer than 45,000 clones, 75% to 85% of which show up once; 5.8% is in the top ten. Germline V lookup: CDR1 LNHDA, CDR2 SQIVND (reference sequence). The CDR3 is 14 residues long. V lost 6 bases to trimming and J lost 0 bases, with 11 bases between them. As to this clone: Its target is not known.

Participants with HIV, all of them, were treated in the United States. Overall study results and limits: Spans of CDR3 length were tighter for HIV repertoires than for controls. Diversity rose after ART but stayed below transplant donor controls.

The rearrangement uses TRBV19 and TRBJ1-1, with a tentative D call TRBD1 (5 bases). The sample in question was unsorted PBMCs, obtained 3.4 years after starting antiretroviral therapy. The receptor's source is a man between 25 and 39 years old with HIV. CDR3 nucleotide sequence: TGTGCCAGTAGACCGGGACGGCTGAACACTGAAGCTTTCTTT. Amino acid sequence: CASRPGRLNTEAFF.